The entry below describes one T cell receptor beta chain. What this receptor recognizes is not known. Qualities for individual bases were not recorded, and no much larger clone is one base off. This sample is part of a study of post-analysis software for immune sequencing data (dated by TCRdb to the mid-2010s). Study-wide context: The recorded disease courses included relapsing-remitting, secondary progressive and progressive-relapsing multiple sclerosis, and some patients had no subtype annotation. The patient repertoires were set against roughly eleven previously published healthy control repertoires from donors whose ages ranged from about 6 to 26 years. A subset of samples was prepared in parallel using single-end sample barcoding, then pooled and co-amplified after Illumina adapter ligation. The full study reports these points: The control group was slightly older than the multiple sclerosis patient group. Patients showed significantly higher frequencies than controls for about 5 TRBV segments, among them TRBV5-6, TRBV5-1 and TRBV20-1. Strong co-clustering of samples prepared in the same batch was shown by direct clustering with F measure, prompting a batch-effect correction. Normalized Chao1 diversity was significantly lower in multiple sclerosis patients than controls, suggesting substantial peripheral T-cell clonal expansion.

Libraries came from PCR. TCRdb lists the instrument as Illumina HiSeq 2500. Unique molecular identifiers were incorporated into TCR beta cDNA libraries to reduce PCR and sequencing biases. Approximately 500,000 cDNA molecules were obtained per 1 to 10 million input T cells, so each molecule approximated one T cell. The patient libraries were prepared and sequenced with the same protocol used for the earlier healthy control dataset. Samples belonging to the same batch were prepared together, multiplexed and sequenced on a shared HiSeq lane. As for the original processing: MIGEC handled the raw barcoded reads, throwing out single-read molecular identifier groups before consensus assembly and CDR3 extraction. Clonotype tables were post-analysed with VDJtools, and diversity was normalized by down-sampling all datasets to the smallest sample size. To correct batch-related cross-sample contamination, repertoire overlap clustering matched CDR3 amino acid sequences but not nucleotide sequences. TCRdb ran its own pipeline on the public reads, namely fastp trimming at Q25 and MiXCR clone calling, and kept in-frame beta chains. Every entry covers one CDR3 protein and lists the most common genes and DNA from its rows. TCRdb, rather than the study authors, made the V and J calls. The sample yields some 890,000 distinct CDR3 sequences; approximately 53% were counted once. Together, the top ten hold approximately 4.5% of the sample.

TCR beta repertoires were profiled from peripheral blood of 13 young patients with multiple sclerosis to demonstrate the VDJtools post-analysis software. The multiple sclerosis patients were children and adolescents between roughly 6 and 16 years of age. The CDR3 starts with the cysteine, ends with the phenylalanine, and has 15 residues. Left in the record is the CDR3 DNA by itself, 45 bases read in frame from the first base. Based on the germline V gene (reference sequence), the CDR1 and CDR2 sequences are LNHNV and YYDKDF. This receptor was obtained from a girl under 18 with multiple sclerosis. Sequencing was carried out using blood. Recombination linked TRBV15 to TRBJ2-5; confidence is insufficient to name the D gene. The J call may not be correct, given that the DNA end is closer to TRBJ2-7. The CDR3 has the sequence CATSRDQRHSDEQYF. The DNA sequence is as follows: TGTGCCACCAGCAGAGATCAAAGGCACAGTGACGAGCAGTACTTC.